The clone carrying this TCR beta chain was seen just once. The CDR3 consists of 15 residues. With V trimmed by 3 bases and J by 8 bases, 7 bases remained unmatched. Germline V gene sequence: CDR1 ENHRY, CDR2 SYGVKD. This entry belongs to a study of blood T cell repertoires in COVID-19. Study-wide background: From T cells, B-cell-depleted T cells, or PBMCs came the material, which was cDNA or gDNA.

Under the authors' procedure: Amplification of reference gene primers provided the estimated nucleated cell counts. Here immunoSEQ multiplex PCR was the method, and the copy in TCRdb shows in-frame clones only, minus some. V and J calls and clone size are given by that table; D and trimming were obtained from the DNA. The profile shows about 180,000 clones, about 89% of them singletons. The sample was peripheral blood. The clonotype was recovered from a man aged 18 to 30 who had recovered from COVID-19. This rearrangement joins TRBV10-3 to TRBJ1-6, with 7 bases matching TRBD1. The CDR3 region has the DNA TGTGCCATCAGTGATCGGGACAGCGATCATTCACCCCTCCACTTT. It codes for CAISDRDSDHSPLHF.